This T cell receptor beta chain was profiled in a study of beta chain features in type 1 diabetes. Overall study context: No age, gender or cell yield differences were seen between patients and healthy donors.

The entirety of the isolated RNA underwent reverse transcription, so expressed TCRB transcripts were sequenced. The repertoire was sequenced with immunoSEQ multiplex PCR; TCRdb's copy has only in-frame clones and lacks some. The data contain about 360,000 clones, around 13% of them singletons. The study, taken as a whole, reports: All four CD4+ subsets of Type 1 diabetes patients contained TCRB CDR3s that were moderately but significantly shorter.

As concerns this clone: Its specificity is unknown.

The CDR3 spans 14 residues. Germline CDR1 is SQVTM and CDR2 is ANQGSEA. V was trimmed by 6 bases and J by 5 bases, leaving 16 bases between them. The specimen was naive CD4+ T cells from blood. This chain connects TRBV29-1 to TRBJ2-2, with D possibly being TRBD2 (7 bases). The receptor comes from a man between 18 and 29 years old in good health. The DNA for the CDR3 is TGCAGCGTGGGGGGGCGGTCAAGTACCGGGGAGCTGTTTTTT. It codes for CSVGGRSSTGELFF.